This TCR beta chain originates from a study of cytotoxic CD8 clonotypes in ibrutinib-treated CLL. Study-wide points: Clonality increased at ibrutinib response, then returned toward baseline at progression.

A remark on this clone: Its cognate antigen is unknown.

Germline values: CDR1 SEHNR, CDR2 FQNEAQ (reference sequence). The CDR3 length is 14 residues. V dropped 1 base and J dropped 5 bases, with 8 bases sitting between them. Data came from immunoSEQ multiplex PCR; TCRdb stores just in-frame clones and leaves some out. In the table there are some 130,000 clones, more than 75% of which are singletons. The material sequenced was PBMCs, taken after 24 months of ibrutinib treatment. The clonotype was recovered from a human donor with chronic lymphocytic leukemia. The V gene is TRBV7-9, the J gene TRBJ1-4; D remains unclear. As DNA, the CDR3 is TGTGCCAGCAGCTTAGAACAGCCGAATGAAAAACTGTTTTTT. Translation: CASSLEQPNEKLFF.